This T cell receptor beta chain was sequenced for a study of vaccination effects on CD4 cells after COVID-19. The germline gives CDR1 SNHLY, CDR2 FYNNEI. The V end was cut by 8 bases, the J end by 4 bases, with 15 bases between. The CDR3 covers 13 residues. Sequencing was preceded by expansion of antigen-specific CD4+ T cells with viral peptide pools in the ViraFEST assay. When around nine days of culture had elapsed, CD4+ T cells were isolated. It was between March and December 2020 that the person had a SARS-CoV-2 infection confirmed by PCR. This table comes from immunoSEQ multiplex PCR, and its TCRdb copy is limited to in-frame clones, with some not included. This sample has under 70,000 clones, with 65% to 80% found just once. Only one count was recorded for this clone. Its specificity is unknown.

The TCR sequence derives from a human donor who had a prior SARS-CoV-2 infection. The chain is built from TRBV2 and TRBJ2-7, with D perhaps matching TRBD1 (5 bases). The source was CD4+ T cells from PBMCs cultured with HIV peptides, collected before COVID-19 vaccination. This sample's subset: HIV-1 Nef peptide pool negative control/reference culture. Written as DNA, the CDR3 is TGTGCCAGCGGCCCCTTTCAGGGATACGAGCAGTACTTC. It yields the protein CASGPFQGYEQYF. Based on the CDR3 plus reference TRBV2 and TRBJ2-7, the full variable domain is EPEVTQTPSHQVTQMGQEVILRCVPISNHLYFYWYRQILGQKVEFLVSFYNNEISEKSEIFDDQFSVERPDGSNFTLKIRSTKLEDSAMYFCASGPFQGYEQYFGPGTRLTVT.